This entry lists 5 T cell receptor beta chains sequenced from one sample in a study of blood T cell repertoires in COVID-19. Using immunoSEQ multiplex PCR, the repertoire was profiled, and TCRdb retains in-frame clones only, with some absent. The repertoire holds 300,000 or so clones, with roughly 87% as singletons. Sequencing input: PBMCs or T cells enriched from blood (not recorded which). These receptors were collected from a woman between 25 and 40 years old who had recovered from COVID-19.

The gene calls are TRBV7-2 and TRBJ1-3; D perhaps matches TRBD1 (5 bases). The CDR3 loop spans 15 amino acids. Trimming left V 3 bases short and J 0 bases short, with 9 bases between. Germline CDR1 is SGHTA and CDR2 is FQGNSA. CDR3 in amino acids: CASSFTTVSGNTIYF. DNA of the CDR3: TGTGCCAGCAGCTTTACGACAGTCTCTGGAAACACCATATATTTT.

The J gene is TRBJ2-7, the V gene TRBV7-2, with 9 nucleotides matching TRBD1. The CDR3 length is 17 residues. V was pared by 3 bases and J by 0 bases, with 9 bases of the junction left unmatched. Germline-derived CDR1 and CDR2 are SGHTA and FQGNSA. As DNA, the CDR3 is TGTGCCAGCAGCTTTCGACAGGGGGTTACCAGCTCCTACGAGCAGTACTTC. Translating gives CASSFRQGVTSSYEQYF.

The J gene is TRBJ1-2, the V gene TRBV19, with D possibly matching TRBD1 (5 bases). Germline CDR1 reads LNHDA; CDR2 reads SQIVND (reference sequence). The CDR3 sequence is 11 residues long. The CDR3 loop is CGSGGLYGYTF. The CDR3 DNA follows: TGTGGGTCGGGGGGACTCTATGGCTACACCTTC.

V and J are TRBV30 and TRBJ1-1; D uncertain. The CDR3 covers 14 residues. Trimming took 5 bases from V and 1 from J, leaving 14 bases between them. From germline, CDR1 is GTSNPN and CDR2 SVGIG (reference sequence). The CDR3: CAWSAWAPNTEAFF. The CDR3 coding sequence is TGTGCCTGGTCTGCGTGGGCCCCGAACACTGAAGCTTTCTTT. The complete variable domain, with remaining parts taken from reference TRBV30 and TRBJ1-1, reads SQTIHQWPATLVQPVGSPLSLECTVEGTSNPNLYWYRQAAGRGLQLLFYSVGIGQISSEVPQNLSASRPQDRQFILSSKKLLLSDSGFYLCAWSAWAPNTEAFFGQGTRLTVV.

This CDR3 reads CASSLGSGGSYEQYF. The CDR3 bases are TGTGCCAGCAGCTTAGGGAGCGGGGGTTCCTACGAGCAGTACTTC. This chain connects TRBV7-2 to TRBJ2-7, with 8 bases aligning to TRBD2. There are 15 residues in the CDR3. Germline-derived CDR1 and CDR2 are SGHTA and FQGNSA. With 1 base clipped from V and 1 base from J, the junction kept 3 bases outside the gene matches.